This T cell receptor beta chain was recorded in a study of cytomegalovirus exposure and HLA in healthy donors. Overall study: One earlier analysis, a look at about 179 million T cells, found some 120 million unique TCR beta sequences. Overall study results and limits: The study flagged approximately 180 TCR beta chains as cytomegalovirus-associated. A prior analysis recorded that most TCR beta V segments were productive about 90% or about 30% of the time.

This clone was found many times. No antigen is known for it. The study ran its PCR with 60 Vbeta and 13 Jbeta primers. In the source study's methods: An analysis performed later counted 81 million or so unique TCR beta chains (around 10 million of them shared). Profiled with immunoSEQ multiplex PCR; TCRdb holds only in-frame clones, not every one. The DNA gave D and trimming, while V, J and clone size come from that table. The repertoire holds around 120,000 clones, with 15% as singletons. V was clipped by 5 bases and J by 2 bases, with 7 bases between them. CDR1 SGHRS and CDR2 YFSETQ come from the germline V gene. The CDR3 length is 12 residues.

This receptor was taken from a woman between 18 and 29 years old in good health and CMV-seronegative. The chain recombines TRBV5-1 with TRBJ1-2, with D unclear. Sequenced input: PBMCs. CDR3 protein: CASRRENYGYTF. The CDR3 coding sequence is TGCGCCAGCAGACGTGAGAACTATGGCTACACCTTC.